The next 28 T cell receptor beta chains were all read from a single sample in a study of OX40 agonist ivuxolimab in advanced cancers. The table came from immunoSEQ multiplex PCR; TCRdb's copy has only in-frame clones and leaves some out. The sample has 11,000 or so clones, about 87% seen once. The sequencing here drew on CD4+ or CD8+ T cells sorted from blood, taken in a trial of the OX40 agonist ivuxolimab. The receptors shown here come from an adult with an advanced solid tumor such as melanoma, head and neck, liver or kidney cancer.

On this clone itself: The same CDR3 arises from other DNA sequences in this sample as well. V usage is TRBV6-5 and J usage is TRBJ2-1, with 11 positions matching TRBD2. The CDR3 contains 15 residues. After removal of 6 bases from V and 4 bases from J, the junction contained 5 bases not matched to a gene. CDR1 and CDR2 from the germline V gene are MNHEY and SVGAGI. CDR3 protein: CASSPGTSGYNEQFF. The CDR3 coding sequence is TGTGCCAGCAGCCCTGGGACTAGCGGATACAATGAGCAGTTCTTC.

V and J are TRBV2 and TRBJ2-7; 8 nucleotides line up with TRBD1. Germline trimming cut 4 bases from V and 1 base from J; bases unmatched to any gene: 3. Per the germline V gene, CDR1 is SNHLY and CDR2 is FYNNEI. The CDR3 spans 14 residues. CDR3: CASSAQGVSYEQYF. CDR3 bases: TGTGCCAGCAGTGCACAGGGGGTGTCCTACGAGCAGTACTTC.

The chain is built from TRBV5-1 and TRBJ1-1; D unresolved. This CDR3 is built from 14 residues. The V gene lost 7 bases and the J gene lost 11 bases, with 24 bases spanning the gap. Germline CDR1 and CDR2: SGHRS and YFSETQ. The CDR3 DNA sequence: TGCGCCAGCGCCTCGGGAGGTCTTAAAGACGCGGCTTTCTTT. Translated, it gives CASASGGLKDAAFF.

The J gene is TRBJ2-2, the V gene TRBV25-1; D is ambiguous. Germline V gene sequence: CDR1 MGHDK, CDR2 SYGVNS. Trimming took off 2 bases at V and 3 bases at J, with 10 bases between the two ends. The CDR3 consists of 15 residues. CDR3 region: CASSETGYYTGELFF. The CDR3 DNA reads as TGTGCCAGCAGTGAAACTGGCTACTACACCGGGGAGCTGTTTTTT.

The chain combines TRBV30 with TRBJ2-7; D is unresolved. CDR1 GTSNPN and CDR2 SVGIG come from the germline V gene (reference sequence). Trimming pared 2 bases from V and 5 bases from J, leaving 13 bases between. The CDR3 extends over 13 amino acids. This CDR3 reads CAWSPQPAHEQYF. For the CDR3, the DNA is TGTGCCTGGAGTCCCCAGCCCGCCCACGAGCAGTACTTC.

The rearrangement links TRBV29-1 to TRBJ2-7, with 11 nucleotides matching TRBD1. With 6 bases clipped from V and 7 bases from J, the junction kept 11 bases outside the gene matches. This CDR3 is 14 amino acids long. The V gene's germline CDR1 is SQVTM and CDR2 ANQGSEA. CDR3 coding DNA: TGCAGCGTGGACACCGGACAGGGGGCTCGGGAGCAGTACTTC. It translates to CSVDTGQGAREQYF.

This clone was recorded once. This chain joins TRBV14 and TRBJ2-1; no reliable D call. V lost 6 bases to trimming and J lost 4 bases, with 13 bases between them. CDR3 length: 14 amino acids. Germline CDR1 and CDR2: SGHDN and FVKESK. CDR3 residues: CASSPFHLYNEQFF. In DNA, the CDR3 is TGTGCCAGCAGTCCATTTCATTTATACAATGAGCAGTTCTTC. Based on the CDR3 plus reference TRBV14 and TRBJ2-1, the full variable domain is EAGVTQFPSHSVIEKGQTVTLRCDPISGHDNLYWYRRVMGKEIKFLLHFVKESKQDESGMPNNRFLAERTGGTYSTLKVQPAELEDSGVYFCASSPFHLYNEQFFGPGTRLTVL.

The chain is built from TRBV5-1 and TRBJ2-3; no firm D call. In germline, CDR1 is SGHRS, CDR2 YFSETQ. V lost 5 bases and J 0 bases, leaving 4 bases between the germline ends. This CDR3 comprises 12 residues. The DNA of the CDR3 is TGCGCCAGCAGTTTTAGCACAGATACGCAGTATTTT. Translation: CASSFSTDTQYF.

V is TRBV7-1 and J is TRBJ2-7; D is perhaps TRBD2 (6 bases). TRBV7-1 falls under the ORF class, with uncertain function. V was pared by 4 bases and J by 4 bases, with 14 bases between. The CDR3 totals 14 residues. DNA for the CDR3: TGTGCCAGCAGCTTAGGAGGGTCTGGGTACGAGCAGTACTTC. It is translated as CASSLGGSGYEQYF.

The chain couples TRBV4-3 to TRBJ1-2; D not resolved. The CDR3 has 15 residues. Germline loops: CDR1 LGHNA, CDR2 YSLEER. With 0 bases removed from V and 4 bases from J, the gap between germline ends came to 12 bases. The CDR3 coding sequence is TGCGCCAGCAGCCAAGATAGATCCCAGATCTATGGCTACACCTTC. Its translation: CASSQDRSQIYGYTF.

The chain joins TRBV2 to TRBJ2-3; D unclear. The CDR3 length is 15 residues. Trimming removed 11 bases from V and 2 bases from J, with 20 bases in between. Germline values: CDR1 SNHLY, CDR2 FYNNEI. CDR3 loop: CAPPLTADLTDTQYF. DNA of the CDR3: TGTGCCCCCCCCCTCACGGCGGACCTCACAGATACGCAGTATTTT.

This chain joins TRBV27 and TRBJ2-1; 11 positions match TRBD2. Per germline, CDR1 MNHEY and CDR2 SMNVEV (reference sequence). This CDR3 comprises 14 residues. V shed 4 bases and J 7 bases; nucleotides not matched to a gene: 3. Here the CDR3 DNA reads TGTGCCAGCAGTTCGGTAGCGGGAGGGAATGAGCAGTTCTTC. Protein sequence: CASSSVAGGNEQFF.

The rearrangement uses TRBV19 and TRBJ2-1, with 7 positions matching TRBD1. Germline V gives CDR1 LNHDA, CDR2 SQIVND (reference sequence). Germline trimming cut 8 bases from V and 3 bases from J; bases unmatched to any gene: 1. This CDR3 spans 12 amino acids. The CDR3 here is CASGDSYNEQFF. In DNA form, the CDR3 reads TGTGCCAGTGGGGACAGCTACAATGAGCAGTTCTTC.

This clone has just one count. J is TRBJ1-2 and V is TRBV15; 9 bases fit TRBD1. The CDR3 covers 15 residues. Trimming took 3 bases from V and 5 from J; bases not matched to a gene: 7. Germline V CDR1 and CDR2: LNHNV, YYDKDF (reference sequence). For the CDR3, the DNA is TGTGCCACCAGCAGTGACCGGACAGGGGATTATGGCTACACCTTC. This encodes CATSSDRTGDYGYTF.

The chain couples TRBV11-2 to TRBJ2-1; tentatively, D is TRBD1 (5 bases). Germline V CDR1 and CDR2: SGHAT, FQNNGV. The CDR3 runs to 17 residues. The V and J ends lost 2 bases and 2 bases respectively, with 16 bases between them. This CDR3 is CASSLNGVGATYNEQFF. CDR3 DNA sequence: TGTGCCAGCAGCTTAAATGGAGTTGGGGCAACCTACAATGAGCAGTTCTTC.

By sample share, this clone is medium-sized. This rearrangement joins TRBV28 to TRBJ2-7, with TRBD1 identical over 8 bases. The CDR3 is made up of 14 amino acids. Germline V lookup: CDR1 MDHEN, CDR2 SYDVKM. The trim removed 5 bases at V and 4 bases at J, leaving 7 bases unmatched. CDR3 DNA: TGTGCCAGCAGTCCGACAGGGGATTGGTACGAGCAGTACTTC. Translating gives CASSPTGDWYEQYF. Combining the CDR3 with reference TRBV28 and TRBJ2-7 gives the whole variable domain DVKVTQSSRYLVKRTGEKVFLECVQDMDHENMFWYRQDPGLGLRLIYFSYDVKMKEKGDIPEGYSVSREKKERFSLILESASTNQTSMYLCASSPTGDWYEQYFGPGTRLTVT.

This clone is a singleton in its sample. The V gene is TRBV7-6, the J gene TRBJ2-5; 8 bases match TRBD1. The germline gives CDR1 SGHVS, CDR2 FNYEAQ. V was pared by 4 bases and J by 3 bases, with 7 bases of the junction left unmatched. This CDR3 contains 15 residues. CDR3 in DNA: TGTGCCAGCAGCTCTATATTGGACAGGGAAGAGACCCAGTACTTC. As protein: CASSSILDREETQYF.

A single count supports this clone. The genes are TRBV7-2 and TRBJ2-1, with 11 positions matching TRBD2. The CDR3 extends over 15 amino acids. V dropped 6 bases and J dropped 6; count of bases not matched to a gene: 7. Germline V CDR1 and CDR2: SGHTA, FQGNSA. CDR3 loop: CASSPVAGGVNEQFF. CDR3 DNA sequence: TGTGCCAGCAGTCCAGTAGCGGGAGGGGTCAATGAGCAGTTCTTC.

The chain recombines TRBV4-3 with TRBJ2-7; TRBD2 aligns across 9 bases. The V segment lost 1 base and the J segment 3 bases; nucleotides outside the gene matches: 4. This CDR3 has 15 residues. Germline loops: CDR1 LGHNA, CDR2 YSLEER. The CDR3 region is CASSQVLAGLYEQYF. CDR3 in DNA: TGCGCCAGCAGCCAAGTCCTAGCGGGACTCTACGAGCAGTACTTC.

V usage is TRBV5-4 and J usage is TRBJ2-3; D could derive from TRBD1 or TRBD2 (5 bases each). The germline V gene encodes CDR1 SGHNT and CDR2 YYREEE (reference sequence). This CDR3 region has 14 residues. Trimming shortened V by 4 bases and J by 3 bases, and 12 bases separated the two germline ends. CDR3 region: CASSPGTDTDTQYF. The CDR3 DNA sequence: TGTGCCAGCAGCCCCGGGACGGATACAGATACGCAGTATTTT. Looking up the rest from reference TRBV5-4 and TRBJ2-3 gives the full variable domain: ETGVTQSPTHLIKTRGQQVTLRCSSQSGHNTVSWYQQALGQGPQFIFQYYREEENGRGNFPPRFSGLQFPNYSSELNVNALELDDSALYLCASSPGTDTDTQYFGPGTRLTVL.

The V gene is TRBV29-1, the J gene TRBJ1-2, with D perhaps matching TRBD1 (6 bases). This CDR3 comprises 12 residues. Germline V gives CDR1 SQVTM, CDR2 ANQGSEA. The germline V and J ends were trimmed by 7 bases and 12 bases, with 21 bases remaining between them. CDR3 sequence: CSAGGGLSGDTF. CDR3 nucleotides: TGCAGCGCCGGCGGGGGGCTGAGTGGAGACACCTTC.

The chain has TRBV5-1 and TRBJ2-1; possibly TRBD1 or TRBD2 for D (6 bases each). Germline V gene sequence: CDR1 SGHRS, CDR2 YFSETQ. V was trimmed by 5 bases and J by 3 bases, leaving 12 bases between them. This CDR3 region has 14 residues. The CDR3 is CASRDRGLYNEQFF. The CDR3 bases are TGCGCCAGCAGGGACCGGGGGCTCTACAATGAGCAGTTCTTC.

The rearrangement uses TRBV9 and TRBJ1-2, with 7 bases identical to TRBD1. This CDR3 spans 16 amino acids. CDR1 SGDLS and CDR2 YYNGEE come from the germline V gene. V shed 2 bases and J 4 bases; nucleotides not matched to a gene: 11. In nucleotides, the CDR3 is TGTGCCAGCAGCGTCGGGGGGGGACAGATGGTCTATGGCTACACCTTC. It specifies CASSVGGGQMVYGYTF. Drawing the rest from reference TRBV9 and TRBJ1-2, the complete variable domain is DSGVTQTPKHLITATGQRVTLRCSPRSGDLSVYWYQQSLDQGLQFLIQYYNGEERAKGNILERFSAQQFPDLHSELNLSSLELGDSALYFCASSVGGGQMVYGYTFGSGTRLTVV.

V gene TRBV5-5 combines with J gene TRBJ2-7; 9 bases map to TRBD1. J was trimmed by 2 bases and V by 2 bases; bases with no gene match: 8. The CDR3 has 16 residues. CDR1 and CDR2 (germline): SGHKS, YYEKEE (reference sequence). The CDR3 region is CASSLATTGGAYEQYF. CDR3 bases: TGTGCCAGCAGCTTAGCCACGACAGGGGGTGCCTACGAGCAGTACTTC.

The V gene is TRBV19, the J gene TRBJ2-3; 10 bases map to TRBD2. CDR1 is LNHDA, CDR2 SQIVND, per germline (reference sequence). CDR3 length: 15 amino acids. After removal of 4 bases from V and 6 bases from J, the junction contained 7 bases not matched to a gene. The CDR3 coding sequence is TGTGCCAGTAGTAAGGGACTAGCGCTTAGGGATACGCAGTATTTT. Its translation: CASSKGLALRDTQYF.

The rearrangement links TRBV29-1 to TRBJ1-1, with a weak D call TRBD1 (6 bases). Trimming shortened V by 4 bases and J by 0 bases, and 9 bases separated the two germline ends. The CDR3 extends over 13 amino acids. CDR1 SQVTM and CDR2 ANQGSEA come from the germline V gene. CDR3 nucleotide sequence: TGCAGCGTTGTCGGGGGCTTGAACACTGAAGCTTTCTTT. Its protein product is CSVVGGLNTEAFF.

Comment on this clone: One junction end does not reproduce the germline sequence, and a read error may be involved. The V gene is TRBV5-3, the J gene TRBJ2-5; D possibly corresponds to TRBD2 (6 bases). TRBV5-3 is marked as an open reading frame, function uncertain. The CDR3 is made up of 14 amino acids. The CDR3, as DNA: TGTGCCAGCAGCTCCGCCGGGGGCCAAGAGACCCAGTACTTC. The encoded protein is CASSSAGGQETQYF.

This clone was seen more than once but under ten times. The V and J genes are TRBV9 and TRBJ2-1, with 10 bases lining up with TRBD2. This CDR3 has 15 residues. Germline CDR1 is SGDLS and CDR2 is YYNGEE. Trimming at V came to 4 bases and at J to 6 bases, leaving 7 bases not matched to a gene. The CDR3 sequence: CASSPSGSFSNEQFF. The CDR3 region has the DNA TGTGCCAGCAGCCCTAGCGGGAGTTTTAGCAATGAGCAGTTCTTC.